This paragraph reports one TCR beta chain. The record originates from a study of shared clonotypes between healthy human individuals. Germline V gene sequence: CDR1 SGHTS, CDR2 YDEGEE. Trimming pared 1 base from V and 11 bases from J, leaving 16 bases between. The CDR3 loop spans 13 amino acids. This table comes from immunoSEQ multiplex PCR, and its TCRdb copy is limited to in-frame clones, with some not included. In the table there are approximately 500,000 clones, 79% of which are singletons. The genes are TRBV5-8 and TRBJ2-7, with D possibly called TRBD1 or TRBD2 (5 bases each). Sequencing input: PBMCs. The receptor's source is a woman in her thirties or forties in good health. Some clones in this sample may be carry-over from other donors' samples. CDR3 loop: CASSLYPGTMEYF. The CDR3, as DNA: TGTGCCAGCAGCTTGTACCCCGGGACGATGGAGTACTTC.